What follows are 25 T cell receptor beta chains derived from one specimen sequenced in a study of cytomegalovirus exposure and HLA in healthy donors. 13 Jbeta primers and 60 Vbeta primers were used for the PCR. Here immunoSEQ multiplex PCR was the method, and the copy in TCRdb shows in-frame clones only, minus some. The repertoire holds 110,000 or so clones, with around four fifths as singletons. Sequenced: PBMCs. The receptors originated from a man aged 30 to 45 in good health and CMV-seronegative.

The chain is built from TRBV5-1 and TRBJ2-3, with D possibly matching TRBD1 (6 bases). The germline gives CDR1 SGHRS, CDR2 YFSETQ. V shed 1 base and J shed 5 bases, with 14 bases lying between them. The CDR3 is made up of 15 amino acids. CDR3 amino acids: CASSLSGGQGDTQYF. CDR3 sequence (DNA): TGCGCCAGCAGCTTGTCTGGGGGCCAGGGAGATACGCAGTATTTT.

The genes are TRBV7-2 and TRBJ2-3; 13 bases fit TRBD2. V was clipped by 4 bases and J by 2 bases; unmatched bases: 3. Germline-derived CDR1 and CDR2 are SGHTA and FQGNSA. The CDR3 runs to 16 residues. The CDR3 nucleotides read TGTGCCAGCAGCTCGGGACTAGCGGGGCCCACAGATACGCAGTATTTT. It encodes CASSSGLAGPTDTQYF.

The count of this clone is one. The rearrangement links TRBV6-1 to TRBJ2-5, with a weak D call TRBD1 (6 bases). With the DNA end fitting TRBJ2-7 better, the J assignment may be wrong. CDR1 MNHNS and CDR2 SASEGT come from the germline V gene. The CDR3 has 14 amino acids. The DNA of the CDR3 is TGTGCCAGCAGTGGGGGATCAGGGGCCTACGAGCAGTACTTC. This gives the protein CASSGGSGAYEQYF.

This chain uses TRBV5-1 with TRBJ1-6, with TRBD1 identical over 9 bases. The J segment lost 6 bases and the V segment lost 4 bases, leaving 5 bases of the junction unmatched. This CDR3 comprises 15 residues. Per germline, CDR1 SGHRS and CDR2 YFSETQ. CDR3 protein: CASSVGTGSNSPLHF. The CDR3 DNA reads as TGCGCCAGCAGCGTTGGGACAGGGTCTAATTCACCCCTCCACTTT.

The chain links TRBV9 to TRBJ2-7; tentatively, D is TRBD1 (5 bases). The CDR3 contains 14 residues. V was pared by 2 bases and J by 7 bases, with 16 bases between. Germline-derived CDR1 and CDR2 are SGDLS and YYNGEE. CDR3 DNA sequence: TGTGCCAGCAGCGTTGCACAGGCGACGCGGGAGCAGTACTTC. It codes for CASSVAQATREQYF.

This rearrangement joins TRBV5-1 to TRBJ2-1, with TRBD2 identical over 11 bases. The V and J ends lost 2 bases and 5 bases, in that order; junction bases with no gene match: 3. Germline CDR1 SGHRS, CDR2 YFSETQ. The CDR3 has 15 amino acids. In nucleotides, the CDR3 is TGCGCCAGCAGCTTACTAGCGGGGGAAAACAATGAGCAGTTCTTC. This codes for CASSLLAGENNEQFF.

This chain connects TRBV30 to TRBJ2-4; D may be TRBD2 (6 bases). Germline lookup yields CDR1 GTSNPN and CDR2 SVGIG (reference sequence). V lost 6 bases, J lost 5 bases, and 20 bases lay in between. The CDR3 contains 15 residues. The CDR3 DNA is TGTGCCTGCCAAATGGGGAGCGGGTCCCAAAACATTCAGTACTTC. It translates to CACQMGSGSQNIQYF.

The DNA of the CDR3 is TGTGCCAGCAGGCCAAACTATAGCAATCAGCCCCAGCATTTT. Translated, it gives CASRPNYSNQPQHF. The chain has TRBV27 and TRBJ1-5, with D unresolved. V was trimmed by 6 bases and J by 0 bases, leaving 9 bases between them. CDR1 MNHEY and CDR2 SMNVEV come from the germline V gene (reference sequence). The length of the CDR3 is 14 residues.

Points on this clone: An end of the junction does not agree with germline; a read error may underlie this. Here the CDR3 reads CASSFLSQEAQYF. The CDR3 DNA sequence: TGTGCCAGCAGCTTTCTCAGCCAAGAGGCCCAGTACTTC. This rearrangement joins TRBV7-2 to TRBJ2-5; D is uncertain. The germline gives CDR1 SGHTA, CDR2 FQGNSA. The CDR3 runs to 13 residues.

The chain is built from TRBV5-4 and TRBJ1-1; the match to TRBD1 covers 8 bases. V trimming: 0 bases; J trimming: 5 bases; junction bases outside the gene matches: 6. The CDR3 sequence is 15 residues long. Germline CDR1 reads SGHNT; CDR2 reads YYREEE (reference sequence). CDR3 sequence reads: CASSLAQGAGTEAFF. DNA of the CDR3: TGTGCCAGCAGCTTGGCTCAGGGGGCTGGGACTGAAGCTTTCTTT.

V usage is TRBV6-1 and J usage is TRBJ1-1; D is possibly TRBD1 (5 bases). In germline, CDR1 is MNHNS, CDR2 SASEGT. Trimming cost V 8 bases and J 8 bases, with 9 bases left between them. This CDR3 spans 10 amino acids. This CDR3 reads CASRRGEAFF. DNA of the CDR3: TGTGCCAGCCGGAGGGGCGAAGCTTTCTTT.

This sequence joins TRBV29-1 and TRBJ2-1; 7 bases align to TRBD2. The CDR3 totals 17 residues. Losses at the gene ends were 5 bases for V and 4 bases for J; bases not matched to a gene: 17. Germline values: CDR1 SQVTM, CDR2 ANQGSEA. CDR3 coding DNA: TGCAGCGTTCATCCCATGGGGGGGGATACGTATTACAATGAGCAGTTCTTC. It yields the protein CSVHPMGGDTYYNEQFF.

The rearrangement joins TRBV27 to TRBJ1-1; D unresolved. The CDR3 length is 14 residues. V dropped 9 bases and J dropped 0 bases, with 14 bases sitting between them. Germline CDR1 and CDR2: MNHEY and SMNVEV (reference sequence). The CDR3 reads CASFDAGLNTEAFF. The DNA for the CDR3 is TGTGCCAGTTTCGATGCGGGCCTGAACACTGAAGCTTTCTTT.

This CDR3 is CASSKDYGGLMSSYNEQFF. In nucleotides, the CDR3 is TGTGCCAGCAGCAAGGACTATGGGGGACTCATGAGCTCCTACAATGAGCAGTTCTTC. The V and J genes are TRBV11-2 and TRBJ2-1; D possibly corresponds to TRBD2 (6 bases). Trimming pared 5 bases from V and 0 bases from J, leaving 23 bases between. This CDR3 spans 19 amino acids. CDR1 SGHAT and CDR2 FQNNGV come from the germline V gene. Drawing the rest from reference TRBV11-2 and TRBJ2-1, the complete variable domain is EAGVAQSPRYKIIEKRQSVAFWCNPISGHATLYWYQQILGQGPKLLIQFQNNGVVDDSQLPKDRFSAERLKGVDSTLKIQPAKLEDSAVYLCASSKDYGGLMSSYNEQFFGPGTRLTVL.

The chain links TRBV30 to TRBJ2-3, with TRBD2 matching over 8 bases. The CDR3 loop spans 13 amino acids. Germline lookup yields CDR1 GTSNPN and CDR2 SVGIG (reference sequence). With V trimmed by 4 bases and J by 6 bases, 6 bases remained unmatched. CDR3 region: CAWIGTSRDTQYF. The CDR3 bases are TGTGCCTGGATAGGGACTAGTCGGGATACGCAGTATTTT.

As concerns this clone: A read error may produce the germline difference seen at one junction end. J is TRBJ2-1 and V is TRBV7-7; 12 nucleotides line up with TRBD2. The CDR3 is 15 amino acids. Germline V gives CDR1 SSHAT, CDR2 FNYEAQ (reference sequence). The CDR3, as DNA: TGTGCTAGCAGCCAGCTAGCGGGGGGGACCAATGAGCAGTTCTTC. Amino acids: CASSQLAGGTNEQFF.

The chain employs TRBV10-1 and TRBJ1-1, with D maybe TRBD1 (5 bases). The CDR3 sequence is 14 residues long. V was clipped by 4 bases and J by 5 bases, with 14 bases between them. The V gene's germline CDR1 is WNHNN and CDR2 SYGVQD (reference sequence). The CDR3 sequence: CASSGQSAGTEAFF. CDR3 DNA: TGCGCCAGCAGTGGACAGTCTGCGGGAACTGAAGCTTTCTTT.

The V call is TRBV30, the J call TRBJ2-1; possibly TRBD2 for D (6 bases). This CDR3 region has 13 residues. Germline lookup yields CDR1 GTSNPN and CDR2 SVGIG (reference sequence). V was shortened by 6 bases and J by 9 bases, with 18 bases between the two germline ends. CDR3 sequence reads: CACLPGSRSEQFF. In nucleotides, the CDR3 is TGTGCCTGCCTGCCCGGGAGTCGGAGTGAGCAGTTCTTC.

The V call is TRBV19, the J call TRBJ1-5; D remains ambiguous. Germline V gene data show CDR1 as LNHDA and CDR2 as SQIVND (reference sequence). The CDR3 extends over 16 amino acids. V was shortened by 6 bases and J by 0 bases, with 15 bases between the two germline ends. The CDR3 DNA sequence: TGTGCCAGTAGCAACAGAGATACCGTTAGCAATCAGCCCCAGCATTTT. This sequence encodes CASSNRDTVSNQPQHF.

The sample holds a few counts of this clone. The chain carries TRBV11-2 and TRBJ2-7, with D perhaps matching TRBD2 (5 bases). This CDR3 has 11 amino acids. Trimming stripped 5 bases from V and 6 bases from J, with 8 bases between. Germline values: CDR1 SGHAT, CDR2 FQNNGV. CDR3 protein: CASSPGIEQYF. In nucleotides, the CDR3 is TGTGCCAGCAGCCCCGGGATCGAGCAGTACTTC.

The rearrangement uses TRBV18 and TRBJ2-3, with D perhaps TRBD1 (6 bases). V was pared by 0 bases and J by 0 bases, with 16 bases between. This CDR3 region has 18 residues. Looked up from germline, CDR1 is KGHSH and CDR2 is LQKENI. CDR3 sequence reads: CASSPPTGTSRSTDTQYF. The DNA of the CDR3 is TGTGCCAGCTCACCACCGACAGGCACTTCTCGAAGCACAGATACGCAGTATTTT.

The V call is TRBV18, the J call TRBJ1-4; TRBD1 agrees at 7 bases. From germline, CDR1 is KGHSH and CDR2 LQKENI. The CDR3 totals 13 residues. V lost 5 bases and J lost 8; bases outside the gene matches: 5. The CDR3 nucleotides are TGTGCCAGCTCATCAGGGGGAGGAGAAAAACTGTTTTTT. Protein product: CASSSGGGEKLFF.

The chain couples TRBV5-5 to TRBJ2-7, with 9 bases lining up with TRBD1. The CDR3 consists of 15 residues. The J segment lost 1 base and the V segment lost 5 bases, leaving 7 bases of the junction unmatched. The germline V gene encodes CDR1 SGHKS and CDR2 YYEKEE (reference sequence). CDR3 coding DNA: TGTGCCAGCAGGGACCCCGGGACAGGGTCCTACGAGCAGTACTTC. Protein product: CASRDPGTGSYEQYF.

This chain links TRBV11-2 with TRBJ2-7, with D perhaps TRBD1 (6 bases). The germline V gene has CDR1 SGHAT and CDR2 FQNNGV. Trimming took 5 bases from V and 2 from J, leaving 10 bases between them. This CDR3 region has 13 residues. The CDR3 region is CASSPDRPYEQYF. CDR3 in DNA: TGTGCCAGCAGCCCGGACAGACCCTACGAGCAGTACTTC.

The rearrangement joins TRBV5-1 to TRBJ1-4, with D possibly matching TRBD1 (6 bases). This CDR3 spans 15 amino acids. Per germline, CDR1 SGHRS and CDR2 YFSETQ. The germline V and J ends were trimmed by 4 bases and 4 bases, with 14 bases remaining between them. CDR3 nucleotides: TGCGCCAGCAGCAAGCAGGGGCAGAGTAATGAAAAACTGTTTTTT. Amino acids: CASSKQGQSNEKLFF.